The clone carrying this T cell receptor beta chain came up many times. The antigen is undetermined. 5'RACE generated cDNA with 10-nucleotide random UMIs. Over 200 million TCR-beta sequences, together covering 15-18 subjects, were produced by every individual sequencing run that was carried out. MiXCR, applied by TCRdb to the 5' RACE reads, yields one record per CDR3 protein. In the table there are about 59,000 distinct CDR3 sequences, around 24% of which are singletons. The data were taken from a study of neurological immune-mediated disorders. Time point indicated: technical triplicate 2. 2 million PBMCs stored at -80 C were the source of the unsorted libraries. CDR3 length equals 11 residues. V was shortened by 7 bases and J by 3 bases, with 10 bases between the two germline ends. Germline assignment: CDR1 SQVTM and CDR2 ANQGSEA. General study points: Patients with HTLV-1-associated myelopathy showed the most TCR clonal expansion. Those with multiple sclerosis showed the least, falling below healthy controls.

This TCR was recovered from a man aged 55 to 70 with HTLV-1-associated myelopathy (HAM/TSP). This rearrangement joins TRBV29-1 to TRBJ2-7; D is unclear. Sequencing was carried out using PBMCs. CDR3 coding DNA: TGCAGCGCAAAGGATGTCTACGAGCAGTACTTC. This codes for CSAKDVYEQYF.